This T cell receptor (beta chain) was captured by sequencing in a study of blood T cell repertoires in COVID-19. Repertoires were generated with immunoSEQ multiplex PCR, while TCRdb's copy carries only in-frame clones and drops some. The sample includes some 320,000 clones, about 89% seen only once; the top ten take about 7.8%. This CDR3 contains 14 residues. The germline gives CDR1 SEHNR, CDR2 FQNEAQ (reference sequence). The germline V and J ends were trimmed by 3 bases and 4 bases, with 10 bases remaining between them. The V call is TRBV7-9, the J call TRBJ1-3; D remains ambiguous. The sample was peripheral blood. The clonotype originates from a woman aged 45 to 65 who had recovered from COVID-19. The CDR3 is CASSLREKGNTIYF. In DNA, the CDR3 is TGTGCCAGCAGCTTGAGAGAAAAAGGAAACACCATATATTTT.